The 24 T cell receptor beta chains presented below share a single source sample, sequenced in a study of OX40 agonist ivuxolimab in advanced cancers. The repertoire was sequenced with immunoSEQ multiplex PCR; TCRdb's copy has only in-frame clones and lacks some. The sample contains about 46,000 clones, just over 85% of which appear only once. The material was CD4+ or CD8+ T cells sorted from blood, obtained in a trial of the OX40 agonist ivuxolimab. The receptors shown here come from an adult with an advanced solid tumor such as melanoma, head and neck, liver or kidney cancer.

CDR3 region: CASSLAAIPEETQYF. CDR3 DNA: TGCGCCAGCAGCTTGGCTGCTATCCCCGAGGAGACCCAGTACTTC. V usage is TRBV5-1 and J usage is TRBJ2-5; no definite D call. This CDR3 has 15 amino acids. Germline-derived CDR1 and CDR2 are SGHRS and YFSETQ. Trimming took 0 bases from V and 5 from J, leaving 14 bases between them.

A single count supports this clone. This rearrangement joins TRBV10-3 to TRBJ2-1; the match to TRBD2 covers 9 bases. This CDR3 is 16 amino acids long. The V and J ends lost 6 bases and 0 bases, in that order; junction bases with no gene match: 6. CDR1 is ENHRY, CDR2 SYGVKD, per germline. In DNA form, the CDR3 reads TGTGCCATCAGAAGTAATAGCGGGAGCTCCTACAATGAGCAGTTCTTC. Translating it yields CAIRSNSGSSYNEQFF.

On this clone itself: Other nucleotide sequences from this sample produce the same CDR3. The rearrangement joins TRBV5-1 to TRBJ2-1; TRBD2 might be the D (6 bases). This CDR3 has 15 amino acids. The V and J ends lost 0 bases and 0 bases respectively, with 7 bases between them. The germline gives CDR1 SGHRS, CDR2 YFSETQ. Here the CDR3 reads CASSLGGGSYNEQFF. CDR3 DNA sequence: TGCGCCAGCAGCTTGGGGGGAGGCTCCTACAATGAGCAGTTCTTC. The variable domain in full, with the rest retrieved from reference TRBV5-1 and TRBJ2-1, is KAGVTQTPRYLIKTRGQQVTLSCSPISGHRSVSWYQQTPGQGLQFLFEYFSETQRNKGNFPGRFSGRQFSNSRSEMNVSTLELGDSALYLCASSLGGGSYNEQFFGPGTRLTVL.

This sequence joins TRBV18 and TRBJ1-3, with D maybe TRBD1 (6 bases). This CDR3 has 16 residues. Germline V CDR1 and CDR2: KGHSH, LQKENI. V was shortened by 3 bases and J by 0 bases, with 12 bases between the two germline ends. CDR3 nucleotide sequence: TGTGCCAGCTCACCTCAGGACAGTGACTCTGGAAACACCATATATTTT. Protein product: CASSPQDSDSGNTIYF.

Worth noting for this clone: One end of the junction fails to match germline, which may point to a read error. The chain links TRBV7-7 to TRBJ2-3; no clear D gene. Germline V gives CDR1 SSHAT, CDR2 FNYEAQ (reference sequence). The CDR3 is 13 residues long. The DNA of the CDR3 is TGTGCTAGCAGCCCCTTTAGTACCGATACGCAGTATTTT. Amino acids: CASSPFSTDTQYF. Complete variable domain (other parts from reference TRBV7-7 and TRBJ2-3): GAGVSQSPRYKVTKRGQDVTLRCDPISSHATLYWYQQALGQGPEFLTYFNYEAQPDKSGLPSDRFSAERPEGSISTLTIQRTEQRDSAMYRCASSPFSTDTQYFGPGTRLTVL.

The chain uses TRBV5-1 and TRBJ2-4; TRBD1 might be the D (5 bases). The V gene lost 4 bases and the J gene lost 0 bases, with 14 bases spanning the gap. Germline CDR1 and CDR2: SGHRS and YFSETQ. This CDR3 is built from 16 residues. CDR3 in DNA: TGCGCCAGCAGCGGGGCTGATGGGATAGCCAAAAACATTCAGTACTTC. Translation gives CASSGADGIAKNIQYF.

This sequence joins TRBV18 and TRBJ1-1, with D hard to call. Germline loops: CDR1 KGHSH, CDR2 LQKENI. The germline V and J ends were trimmed by 4 bases and 4 bases, with 10 bases remaining between them. The CDR3 contains 13 residues. In DNA form, the CDR3 reads TGTGCCAGCTCACAGGGTCAGAGCACTGAAGCTTTCTTT. As protein: CASSQGQSTEAFF.

This chain links TRBV11-2 with TRBJ2-1, with TRBD2 as a possible D gene (5 bases). Trimming removed 5 bases from V and 4 bases from J, with 15 bases in between. Germline CDR1 reads SGHAT; CDR2 reads FQNNGV. The CDR3 consists of 15 residues. The CDR3 region has the DNA TGTGCCAGCAGCGCTATTAGGACTGGATACAATGAGCAGTTCTTC. This encodes CASSAIRTGYNEQFF.

V usage is TRBV27 and J usage is TRBJ2-1; maybe TRBD2 (5 bases). V lost 3 bases and J 0 bases, leaving 9 bases between the germline ends. The CDR3 runs 15 residues. The germline V gene has CDR1 MNHEY and CDR2 SMNVEV (reference sequence). CDR3 in DNA: TGTGCCAGCAGTTTGAGCGGAAGCTCCTACAATGAGCAGTTCTTC. Residues: CASSLSGSSYNEQFF.

This chain connects TRBV5-1 to TRBJ2-3; possible D gene TRBD2, 5 bases. The CDR3 length is 17 residues. Looked up from germline, CDR1 is SGHRS and CDR2 is YFSETQ. V lost 4 bases and J 2 bases, leaving 20 bases between the germline ends. CDR3: CASSPLDGNPNTDTQYF. DNA of the CDR3: TGCGCCAGCAGCCCGTTAGACGGGAACCCAAACACAGATACGCAGTATTTT.

The J gene is TRBJ2-7, the V gene TRBV4-1, with 7 bases matching TRBD1. The germline gives CDR1 MGHRA, CDR2 YSYEKL. This CDR3 spans 14 amino acids. Unmatched junction bases numbered 3, after V lost 1 base and J lost 3 bases. CDR3 nucleotides: TGCGCCAGCAGCCAAGTACAGGGGAACTACGAGCAGTACTTC. As protein: CASSQVQGNYEQYF.

CDR3 coding DNA: TGTGCCAGTAGTATGGACAATATAGCTTGGGAACAGTACTTC. Translating it yields CASSMDNIAWEQYF. This chain connects TRBV19 to TRBJ2-7, with D possibly being TRBD1 (5 bases). CDR3 size: 14 residues. The V gene lost 3 bases and the J gene lost 10 bases, with 19 bases spanning the gap. CDR1 LNHDA and CDR2 SQIVND come from the germline V gene (reference sequence).

The V call is TRBV7-6, the J call TRBJ1-1; D gene uncertain. Per the germline V gene, CDR1 is SGHVS and CDR2 is FNYEAQ. The V end was cut by 1 base, the J end by 1 base, with 13 bases between. This CDR3 spans 16 amino acids. CDR3 amino acids: CASSLEAANGNTEAFF. The CDR3 DNA follows: TGTGCCAGCAGCTTAGAGGCAGCGAACGGGAACACTGAAGCTTTCTTT.

This clone was seen only a few times. V gene TRBV9 combines with J gene TRBJ2-1; either TRBD1 or TRBD2 may supply D (6 bases each). The V end was cut by 4 bases, the J end by 10 bases, with 12 bases between. CDR1 is SGDLS and CDR2 is YYNGEE in the germline V gene. This CDR3 is 12 amino acids long. The CDR3: CASSQGGGEQFF. The CDR3 nucleotides are TGTGCCAGCAGCCAAGGAGGGGGGGAGCAGTTCTTC.

This chain connects TRBV7-8 to TRBJ2-5; 9 positions match TRBD1. The length of the CDR3 is 16 residues. Germline trimming cut 4 bases from V and 4 bases from J; bases unmatched to any gene: 10. In germline, CDR1 is SGHVS, CDR2 FQNEAQ. For the CDR3, the DNA is TGTGCCAGCAGCTCTGGGCCCACAGGGGGCGGAGAGACCCAGTACTTC. Its translation: CASSSGPTGGGETQYF.

The rearrangement links TRBV6-6 to TRBJ1-5; 8 bases are shared with TRBD1. The CDR3 is made up of 14 amino acids. Looked up from germline, CDR1 is MNHNY and CDR2 is SVGAGI (reference sequence). V lost 5 bases and J lost 0; bases outside the gene matches: 0. In nucleotides, the CDR3 is TGTGCCAGCAGTGACAGGGGTAGCAATCAGCCCCAGCATTTT. Its translation is CASSDRGSNQPQHF.

In this sample, this clone turned up a few times. V usage is TRBV19 and J usage is TRBJ1-2; 7 bases match TRBD1. The CDR3 is 12 amino acids. The J segment lost 8 bases and the V segment lost 1 base, leaving 1 base of the junction unmatched. CDR1 is LNHDA and CDR2 is SQIVND in the germline V gene (reference sequence). The DNA of the CDR3 is TGTGCCAGTAGTATAGGGACAGGCGGCTACACCTTC. Translated, it gives CASSIGTGGYTF.

The J gene is TRBJ2-2, the V gene TRBV5-4; no clear D. Germline CDR1 is SGHNT and CDR2 is YYREEE (reference sequence). There are 13 residues in the CDR3. Between the trimmed V and J ends, which lost 5 bases and 5 bases, there was a span of 10 bases. The CDR3 DNA is TGTGCCAGCAGTTTTGGCAGGACCGGGGAGCTGTTTTTT. Encoded protein: CASSFGRTGELFF.

This sequence joins TRBV2 and TRBJ1-1; D possibly corresponds to TRBD1 (5 bases). This CDR3 has 15 amino acids. CDR1 is SNHLY, CDR2 FYNNEI, per germline. With 3 bases removed from V and 4 bases from J, the gap between germline ends came to 15 bases. CDR3 sequence (DNA): TGTGCCAGCAGTGACCAGGGCCTTATGAGCACTGAAGCTTTCTTT. Residues: CASSDQGLMSTEAFF.

This clone appeared a single time. CDR3 nucleotides: TGTGCCAGCAGCTCCGGGACAGGGTTGGAAAAACTGTTTTTT. It yields the protein CASSSGTGLEKLFF. This chain uses TRBV6-5 with TRBJ1-4, with 9 nucleotides matching TRBD1. The CDR3 sequence is 14 residues long. The germline gives CDR1 MNHEY, CDR2 SVGAGI. V dropped 6 bases and J dropped 8; count of bases not matched to a gene: 7.

This chain uses TRBV28 with TRBJ2-2; D unclear. The CDR3 sequence is 16 residues long. Looked up from germline, CDR1 is MDHEN and CDR2 is SYDVKM. The V end lost 6 bases, the J end lost 2 bases, and 16 bases lay between the germline ends. The CDR3 bases are TGTGCCAGCAGCTCCCCCCAAACCATCAACACCGGGGAGCTGTTTTTT. It specifies CASSSPQTINTGELFF.

This clone has only one observation. The rearrangement links TRBV15 to TRBJ2-1; the D gene is possibly TRBD2 (6 bases). Germline CDR1 reads LNHNV; CDR2 reads YYDKDF (reference sequence). There are 15 residues in the CDR3. V was trimmed by 1 base and J by 6 bases, leaving 13 bases between them. The CDR3 loop reads CATSRVSGEGNEQFF. CDR3 nucleotide sequence: TGTGCCACCAGCAGAGTCTCGGGAGAGGGCAATGAGCAGTTCTTC. The whole variable domain, remainder taken from reference TRBV15 and TRBJ2-1, is DAMVIQNPRYQVTQFGKPVTLSCSQTLNHNVMYWYQQKSSQAPKLLFHYYDKDFNNEADTPDNFQSRRPNTSFCFLDIRSPGLGDTAMYLCATSRVSGEGNEQFFGPGTRLTVL.

This chain joins TRBV10-3 and TRBJ2-1; 11 bases match TRBD2. With 5 bases clipped from V and 4 bases from J, the junction kept 4 bases outside the gene matches. CDR3 length: 15 residues. Germline V gene lookup returns CDR1 ENHRY and CDR2 SYGVKD. CDR3 in amino acids: CAISTGTSGYNEQFF. DNA for the CDR3: TGTGCCATCAGTACCGGGACTAGCGGTTACAATGAGCAGTTCTTC.

This chain links TRBV29-1 with TRBJ2-3; 13 bases fit TRBD2. V lost 7 bases to trimming and J lost 6 bases; unmatched junction nucleotides: 4. The CDR3 extends over 13 amino acids. The germline V gene encodes CDR1 SQVTM and CDR2 ANQGSEA. DNA for the CDR3: TGCAGCGCAACTAGCGGGGGGGCCGATACGCAGTATTTT. Translated: CSATSGGADTQYF.